The 16 T cell receptor beta chains reported below all come from one sample, sequenced in a study of T-cell reconstitution after alpha-beta-depleted transplantation in children. Preparation of the TCRbeta library was carried out with unique molecular identifiers. MiXCR, run by TCRdb on the PCR reads, gives a single entry per CDR3 protein. In the table there are about 640,000 distinct CDR3 sequences, around 13% of which are singletons. The sample here was PBMCs, mostly from graft donor cells, taken 360 days after TCRalphabeta/CD19-depleted stem cell transplant. The receptors stem from a male patient between 5 and 17 years old who had a stem cell transplant for acute myeloid leukemia, so the T cells may come from the graft donor.

This rearrangement joins TRBV7-2 to TRBJ2-7, with D maybe TRBD1 (6 bases). Trimming pared 5 bases from V and 5 bases from J, leaving 13 bases between. Per the germline V gene, CDR1 is SGHTA and CDR2 is FQGNSA. CDR3 length equals 13 residues. CDR3 sequence (DNA): TGTGCCAGCAGCCCAGTTTGGGACAACGAGCAGTACTTC. Translating gives CASSPVWDNEQYF.

The sample holds a few counts of this clonotype. This CDR3 reads CASSYSLAGPDNTQYF. The CDR3 DNA follows: TGTGCCAGCAGTTACTCTCTAGCGGGCCCCGATAATACGCAGTATTTT. The V gene is TRBV6-5, the J gene TRBJ2-3; 8 bases agree with TRBD2. The CDR3 contains 16 residues. CDR1 and CDR2 (germline): MNHEY, SVGAGI. V was pared by 0 bases and J by 7 bases, with 9 bases of the junction left unmatched.

The chain has TRBV6-5 and TRBJ2-2; D uncertain. Trimming left V 0 bases short and J 2 bases short, with 10 bases between. Germline assignment: CDR1 MNHEY and CDR2 SVGAGI. The CDR3 extends over 16 amino acids. Here the CDR3 DNA reads TGTGCCAGCAGTTACTCCGGCCGGAGCAACACCGGGGAGCTGTTTTTT. Translation: CASSYSGRSNTGELFF.

For the CDR3, the DNA is TGTGCCAGCAGTGCCTTTGGCCGGGATACGCAGTATTTT. This sequence encodes CASSAFGRDTQYF. The V call is TRBV25-1, the J call TRBJ2-3; unclear D gene. Germline V gives CDR1 MGHDK, CDR2 SYGVNS. The CDR3 is 13 residues long. Trimming shortened V by 4 bases and J by 6 bases, and 11 bases separated the two germline ends. Looking up the rest from reference TRBV25-1 and TRBJ2-3 gives the full variable domain: EADIYQTPRYLVIGTGKKITLECSQTMGHDKMYWYQQDPGMELHLIHYSYGVNSTEKGDLSSESTVSRIRTEHFPLTLESARPSHTSQYLCASSAFGRDTQYFGPGTRLTVL.

This clonotype came up many times. V and J are TRBV7-2 and TRBJ2-5; TRBD1 matches 7 bases. The V gene end was trimmed by 5 bases and the J gene end by 2 bases; junction bases not matched to a gene: 11. The V gene's germline CDR1 is SGHTA and CDR2 FQGNSA. The CDR3 spans 16 residues. CDR3 in DNA: TGTGCCAGCAGCCTCTCTCTCGGGACAGCTCAAGAGACCCAGTACTTC. This sequence encodes CASSLSLGTAQETQYF.

V usage is TRBV27 and J usage is TRBJ2-6; 7 bases agree with TRBD2. The CDR3 contains 18 residues. V shed 1 base and J 4 bases; nucleotides not matched to a gene: 10. Germline V gives CDR1 MNHEY, CDR2 SMNVEV (reference sequence). CDR3 sequence: CASSLWGGLGTGANVLTF. The CDR3 nucleotides are TGTGCCAGCAGTTTATGGGGAGGGTTAGGTACGGGGGCCAACGTCCTGACTTTC.

This clonotype was detected many times. V and J are TRBV29-1 and TRBJ2-1; D ambiguous. The V gene lost 5 bases and the J gene lost 3 bases, with 11 bases spanning the gap. CDR1 is SQVTM and CDR2 is ANQGSEA in the germline V gene. The CDR3 contains 13 residues. The CDR3 DNA reads TGCAGCGTTCCCCAGGTAGACTACAATGAGCAGTTCTTC. Its protein is CSVPQVDYNEQFF.

Comment on this clonotype: Germline is not matched at one junction end, which may reflect a read error. The chain recombines TRBV7-2 with TRBJ1-3; D not certain. This CDR3 spans 15 amino acids. CDR1 is SGHTA, CDR2 FQGNSA, per germline. CDR3 bases: TGTGTCAGCAGCCTAGGCCGTCTCTCTGGAAACACCATATATTTT. It codes for CVSSLGRLSGNTIYF.

This clonotype has more than one count but fewer than ten. V is TRBV27 and J is TRBJ2-7; D perhaps matches TRBD1 (6 bases). The CDR3 runs 14 residues. V was pared by 2 bases and J by 7 bases, with 15 bases between. The germline gives CDR1 MNHEY, CDR2 SMNVEV (reference sequence). The CDR3 is CASSLLGARLEQYF. Here the CDR3 DNA reads TGTGCCAGCAGTTTACTGGGGGCGCGTCTGGAGCAGTACTTC.

This clonotype was seen ten or more times. The genes are TRBV20-1 and TRBJ2-5, with D possibly matching TRBD1 (6 bases). Trimming took 3 bases from V and 1 from J, leaving 21 bases between them. Germline V gives CDR1 DFQATT, CDR2 SNEGSKA (reference sequence). CDR3 length equals 17 residues. The CDR3 DNA sequence: TGCAGTGCTAGTCCCCGGGGCTGGTACAGGGCCCAAGAGACCCAGTACTTC. This codes for CSASPRGWYRAQETQYF.

The V call is TRBV21-1, the J call TRBJ2-4; TRBD2, the D gene given by the table, was not confirmed from the DNA. TRBV21-1 has pseudogene status. This CDR3 region has 18 residues. CDR3 DNA: TGTGCCAGCAGCAAATTGAGGCTAGCGGGAGCAACCAAAAACATTCAGTACTTC. Its translation is CASSKLRLAGATKNIQYF.

V and J are TRBV20-1 and TRBJ2-7; D could derive from TRBD1 or TRBD2 (5 bases each). The V gene lost 0 bases and the J gene lost 7 bases, with 13 bases spanning the gap. The CDR3 sequence is 13 residues long. Germline values: CDR1 DFQATT, CDR2 SNEGSKA (reference sequence). CDR3 sequence reads: CSARDKAWGEQYF. CDR3 nucleotide sequence: TGCAGTGCTAGAGATAAAGCCTGGGGGGAGCAGTACTTC.

Many counts were recorded for this clonotype. The genes are TRBV5-6 and TRBJ2-2, with TRBD2 matching over 9 bases. The CDR3 is made up of 19 amino acids. In germline, CDR1 is SGHDT, CDR2 YYEEEE. Losses at the gene ends were 5 bases for V and 2 bases for J; bases not matched to a gene: 16. CDR3 region: CASSFQPPGLALNTGELFF. The CDR3 bases are TGTGCCAGCAGTTTTCAGCCTCCCGGACTAGCGCTCAACACCGGGGAGCTGTTTTTT.

The chain employs TRBV20-1 and TRBJ1-5; D gene ambiguous. CDR1 is DFQATT, CDR2 SNEGSKA, per germline (reference sequence). This CDR3 has 10 residues. V gave up 5 bases and J gave up 13 bases, with 12 bases separating them. CDR3 sequence: CSAPSGVQHF. The CDR3 coding sequence is TGCAGTGCTCCCTCGGGAGTTCAGCATTTT.

This clonotype turned up a few times. This chain links TRBV20-1 with TRBJ2-2, with TRBD2 as a possible D gene (5 bases). CDR1 and CDR2 (germline): DFQATT, SNEGSKA (reference sequence). V was shortened by 3 bases and J by 2 bases, with 10 bases between the two germline ends. There are 14 residues in the CDR3. CDR3 nucleotide sequence: TGCAGTGCTAGCTGGCTAGCAAACACCGGGGAGCTGTTTTTT. It translates to CSASWLANTGELFF.

This clonotype was recorded at least ten times. This chain uses TRBV20-1 with TRBJ2-3; D might be TRBD2 (5 bases). CDR3 length: 17 amino acids. Germline lookup yields CDR1 DFQATT and CDR2 SNEGSKA (reference sequence). Trimming took 0 bases from V and 4 from J, leaving 20 bases between them. The CDR3 nucleotides read TGCAGTGCTAGAGATAGTCGGTGGGAGAAAAGTGCAGATACGCAGTATTTT. Its protein is CSARDSRWEKSADTQYF.